This T cell receptor (beta chain) was sequenced in a study of beta chain features in type 1 diabetes. Regarding the study as a whole: Lower insertion and higher deletion counts appeared at VDJ junctions in type 1 diabetes patients. The cDNA sequencing approach could over-represent high-TCR-expressing cells. Shorter TCRB CDR3s, moderately but significantly so, marked every one of the four CD4+ subsets in Type 1 diabetes patients.

The CDR3 totals 17 residues. The germline gives CDR1 SQVTM, CDR2 ANQGSEA. V dropped 2 bases and J dropped 0; count of bases not matched to a gene: 7. Sequenced material consisted of expressed TCRB transcripts (all of the isolated RNA was reverse transcribed). Assay: immunoSEQ multiplex PCR; the TCRdb copy retains only in-frame clones and omits some. The sample records about 150,000 clones, roughly 11% being singletons. Sorting with CD45RO/CCR7/CD25/CD127/CD95/CD27 yielded naive, central memory, regulatory and stem-like memory CD4+ cells. This clone has a handful of counts. Its target is not known. The genes are TRBV29-1 and TRBJ2-4, with 10 positions matching TRBD2. The sequence derives from a man aged 18 to 30 in good health. Source material: central memory CD4+ T cells from blood. Written as DNA, the CDR3 is TGCAGCGTTGAATACGTTAGGACTAGCGGAGCCAAAAACATTCAGTACTTC. Translation gives CSVEYVRTSGAKNIQYF.